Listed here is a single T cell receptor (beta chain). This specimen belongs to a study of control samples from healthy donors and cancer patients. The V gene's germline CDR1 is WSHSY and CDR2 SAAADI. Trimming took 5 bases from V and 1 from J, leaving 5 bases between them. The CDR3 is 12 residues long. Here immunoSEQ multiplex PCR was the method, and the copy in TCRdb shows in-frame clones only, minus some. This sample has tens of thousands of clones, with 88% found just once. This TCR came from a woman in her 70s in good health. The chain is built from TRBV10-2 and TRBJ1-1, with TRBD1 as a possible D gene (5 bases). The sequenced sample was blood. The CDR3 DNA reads TGCGCCAGCAGTCAGGGGAACACTGAAGCTTTCTTT. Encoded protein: CASSQGNTEAFF.